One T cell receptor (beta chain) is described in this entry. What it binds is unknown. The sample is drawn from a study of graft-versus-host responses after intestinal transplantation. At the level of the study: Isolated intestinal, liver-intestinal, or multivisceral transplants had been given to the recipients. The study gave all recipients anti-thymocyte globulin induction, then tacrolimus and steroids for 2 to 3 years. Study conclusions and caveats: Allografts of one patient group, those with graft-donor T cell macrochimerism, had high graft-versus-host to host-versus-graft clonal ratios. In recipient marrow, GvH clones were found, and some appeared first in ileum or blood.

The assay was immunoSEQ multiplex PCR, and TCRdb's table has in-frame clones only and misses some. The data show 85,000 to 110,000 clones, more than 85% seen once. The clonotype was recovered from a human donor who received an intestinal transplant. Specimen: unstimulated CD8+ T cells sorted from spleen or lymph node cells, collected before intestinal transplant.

The CDR3 sequence: CASSDWDRGHEAFNTEAFF. As DNA, the CDR3 is TGTGCCAGCAGTGATTGGGACAGGGGTCATGAGGCTTTTAACACTGAAGCTTTCTTT. The rearrangement uses TRBV6-1 and TRBJ1-1; TRBD1 matches at 10 bases. This CDR3 contains 19 residues. V was pared by 3 bases and J by 2 bases, with 15 bases of the junction left unmatched. Germline values: CDR1 MNHNS, CDR2 SASEGT.